Presented here are 25 T cell receptor beta chains from one specimen sequenced in a study of post-analysis software for immune sequencing data. Points from the study as a whole: Patients used roughly five TRBV segments, including TRBV5-6, TRBV5-1 and TRBV20-1, more often than controls.

Unique molecular identifiers featured in each of the TCR beta cDNA libraries. TCRdb independently ran MiXCR on the PCR reads; one entry per CDR3 protein. This sample has hundreds of thousands of distinct CDR3 sequences, with about 27% found just once. No cognate antigen is known for these TCRs. Sequenced sample: blood. These receptors were taken from a girl aged 10 to 17 with multiple sclerosis.

The rearrangement links TRBV6-5 to TRBJ2-3, with D possibly TRBD2 on 6 matching bases. Trimming removed 2 bases from V and 8 bases from J, with 17 bases in between. CDR1 MNHEY and CDR2 SVGAGI come from the germline V gene. The CDR3 is 15 residues long. This CDR3 is CASSYTPSGGTTQYF. The DNA for the CDR3 is TGTGCCAGCAGTTACACGCCGTCCGGGGGAACTACGCAGTATTTT.

V is TRBV7-2 and J is TRBJ2-3; no definite D call. V lost 3 bases and J 10 bases, leaving 17 bases between the germline ends. The CDR3 extends over 14 amino acids. CDR1 is SGHTA and CDR2 is FQGNSA in the germline V gene. CDR3 sequence reads: CASSLGTAGMPQYF. The CDR3 DNA is TGTGCCAGCAGCTTGGGAACAGCTGGGATGCCGCAGTATTTT.

The gene calls are TRBV5-5 and TRBJ2-1; 14 bases are shared with TRBD2. Germline V lookup: CDR1 SGHKS, CDR2 YYEKEE (reference sequence). The V segment lost 1 base and the J segment 14 bases; nucleotides outside the gene matches: 8. CDR3 length equals 15 residues. The CDR3 protein is CASSLQGLAGVPEFF. The DNA for the CDR3 is TGTGCCAGCAGCTTGCAGGGACTAGCGGGAGTCCCTGAGTTCTTC.

This clonotype was picked up a small number of times. CDR3 amino acids: CASSLNAIAATGELFF. Here the CDR3 DNA reads TGTGCCAGCAGCCTAAATGCCATCGCAGCCACCGGGGAGCTGTTTTTT. The J gene is TRBJ2-2, the V gene TRBV7-2, with no clear D. This CDR3 region has 16 residues. V gave up 5 bases and J gave up 4 bases, with 17 bases separating them. Looked up from germline, CDR1 is SGHTA and CDR2 is FQGNSA.

The rearrangement uses TRBV20-1 and TRBJ2-3, with 8 nucleotides matching TRBD2. CDR1 and CDR2 from the germline V gene are DFQATT and SNEGSKA (reference sequence). The CDR3 length is 16 residues. V gave up 5 bases and J gave up 2 bases; unmatched junction bases: 12. DNA for the CDR3: TGCAGTGCTCCCAGGCGCGGGGGGTTCTTCACAGATACGCAGTATTTT. The encoded protein is CSAPRRGGFFTDTQYF.

In the case of this clonotype: One junction end does not reproduce the germline sequence, and a read error may be involved. V is TRBV20-1 and J is TRBJ2-2; 10 positions match TRBD1. Germline CDR1 DFQATT, CDR2 SNEGSKA (reference sequence). The CDR3 spans 15 residues. The CDR3 DNA is TGCAGTGTTAGACTGACAGGGGGCGACACCGGGGAGCTGTTTTTT. It specifies CSVRLTGGDTGELFF.

This clonotype was counted at least ten times. The genes are TRBV6-2 or TRBV6-3 and TRBJ2-1; D not resolved. Germline loops: CDR1 MNHEY, CDR2 SVGEGT. The CDR3 runs to 14 residues. Deletions cut 6 bases from V and 0 bases from J, with 9 bases between. The CDR3 nucleotides read TGTGCCAGCAGCCTAGAAAGCTCCTACAATGAGCAGTTCTTC. Its translation: CASSLESSYNEQFF.

This clonotype was recorded many times. This chain links TRBV12-3 or TRBV12-4 with TRBJ2-7; D is uncertain. The CDR3 contains 12 residues. Trimming removed 1 base from V and 6 bases from J, with 7 bases in between. CDR3 nucleotides: TGTGCCAGCAGTTTAGGAGCCAGCGAGCAGTACTTC. This sequence encodes CASSLGASEQYF.

The chain joins TRBV10-3 to TRBJ1-2; perhaps TRBD1 as D (5 bases). The CDR3 is 12 amino acids. CDR1 ENHRY and CDR2 SYGVKD come from the germline V gene. V lost 2 bases and J 4 bases, leaving 5 bases between the germline ends. The CDR3 bases are TGTGCCATCAGTGAGGGGGCCTATGGCTACACCTTC. As protein: CAISEGAYGYTF.

The chain employs TRBV20-1 and TRBJ2-7; weak D call: TRBD2 (6 bases). The CDR3 length is 13 residues. Trimming removed 4 bases from V and 3 bases from J, with 13 bases in between. The V gene's germline CDR1 is DFQATT and CDR2 SNEGSKA (reference sequence). The CDR3 sequence is CSAMGLGVYEQYF. CDR3 DNA: TGCAGTGCTATGGGACTTGGGGTCTACGAGCAGTACTTC.

The rearrangement links TRBV5-5 to TRBJ1-5; D may be TRBD1 (6 bases). V gave up 4 bases and J gave up 6 bases, with 17 bases separating them. The germline CDR1 and CDR2 sequences are SGHKS and YYEKEE (reference sequence). The CDR3 runs to 15 residues. The CDR3 spells CASSAAGAGGQPQHF. In DNA, the CDR3 is TGTGCCAGCAGCGCAGCGGGGGCTGGGGGTCAGCCCCAGCATTTT.

This clonotype was seen at least ten times. V and J are TRBV20-1 and TRBJ2-1; 7 bases match TRBD2. The CDR3 contains 14 residues. In germline, CDR1 is DFQATT, CDR2 SNEGSKA (reference sequence). V trimming: 6 bases; J trimming: 7 bases; junction bases outside the gene matches: 12. The CDR3 region has the DNA TGCAGTGCCAATCCGGGCCCAGCGGGGAATGAGCAGTTCTTC. It encodes CSANPGPAGNEQFF.

This clonotype was detected only a few times. V and J are TRBV29-1 and TRBJ1-2, with 7 positions matching TRBD1. Germline CDR1 is SQVTM and CDR2 is ANQGSEA. Losses at the gene ends were 7 bases for V and 4 bases for J; bases not matched to a gene: 3. This CDR3 contains 11 residues. The chain's CDR3 is CSAGQVYGYTF. In DNA form, the CDR3 reads TGCAGCGCAGGACAGGTCTATGGCTACACCTTC.

This clonotype was observed a few times. This chain connects TRBV9 to TRBJ2-5; D gene ambiguous. From germline, CDR1 is SGDLS and CDR2 YYNGEE. The CDR3 runs to 15 residues. With 2 bases removed from V and 1 base from J, the gap between germline ends came to 12 bases. CDR3 region: CASSVIPTGQETQYF. The CDR3 DNA reads TGTGCCAGCAGCGTTATCCCGACGGGCCAAGAGACCCAGTACTTC.

This clonotype was observed a single time. This chain's CDR3 is CASRYRDRLNNEQFF. The CDR3 region has the DNA TGTGCCAGCAGATACCGGGACAGGCTTAACAATGAGCAGTTCTTC. The chain carries TRBV2 and TRBJ2-1; 8 bases are a match to TRBD1. The V and J ends lost 6 bases and 5 bases, in that order; junction bases with no gene match: 9. Germline CDR1 reads SNHLY; CDR2 reads FYNNEI. The CDR3 has 15 residues.

The chain is built from TRBV20-1 and TRBJ2-1, with D possibly matching TRBD2 (5 bases). The germline CDR1 and CDR2 sequences are DFQATT and SNEGSKA (reference sequence). This CDR3 is built from 17 residues. V lost 0 bases to trimming and J lost 9 bases, with 24 bases between them. The CDR3 DNA reads as TGCAGTGCTAGAGATTGGGGTCCTGGTTCGGTCGGAGGTGAGCAGTTCTTC. Protein: CSARDWGPGSVGGEQFF.

The chain links TRBV5-6 to TRBJ2-5; 11 bases agree with TRBD1. The V gene's germline CDR1 is SGHDT and CDR2 YYEEEE. This CDR3 has 16 residues. Trimming at V came to 4 bases and at J to 7 bases, leaving 12 bases not matched to a gene. The CDR3 spells CASSPRTGGIQVTQYF. The CDR3 DNA reads TGTGCCAGCAGCCCGAGGACAGGGGGCATTCAGGTGACCCAGTACTTC.

The V and J genes are TRBV28 and TRBJ2-7, with 9 nucleotides matching TRBD1. Trimming cost V 6 bases and J 5 bases; bases outside gene matches: 5. The germline V gene has CDR1 MDHEN and CDR2 SYDVKM. The CDR3 runs 13 residues. The CDR3 is CASRGTGTNEQYF. The CDR3, as DNA: TGTGCCAGCAGAGGGACAGGGACCAACGAGCAGTACTTC.

In its sample, this clonotype was seen a few times. The chain carries TRBV7-2 and TRBJ2-5, with D hard to call. Between the trimmed V and J ends, which lost 5 bases and 4 bases, there was a span of 14 bases. Germline V gene sequence: CDR1 SGHTA, CDR2 FQGNSA. The CDR3 runs to 14 residues. CDR3 residues: CASSPPPWGETQYF. The CDR3 DNA reads as TGTGCCAGCAGCCCCCCCCCATGGGGAGAGACCCAGTACTTC.

The chain joins TRBV28 to TRBJ2-7; D remains unclear. CDR3 length equals 13 residues. V was clipped by 3 bases and J by 3 bases, with 9 bases between them. The germline V gene encodes CDR1 MDHEN and CDR2 SYDVKM. CDR3 sequence: CASSFDRFYEQYF. CDR3 sequence (DNA): TGTGCCAGCAGTTTCGACCGGTTCTACGAGCAGTACTTC.

The CDR3 region is CASSLYGQPDTQYF. CDR3 sequence (DNA): TGCGCCAGCAGCCTTTATGGACAGCCAGATACGCAGTATTTT. V and J are TRBV5-1 and TRBJ2-3; tentatively, D is TRBD1 (6 bases). CDR1 and CDR2 from the germline V gene are SGHRS and YFSETQ. The length of the CDR3 is 14 residues. Trimming took 4 bases from V and 4 from J, leaving 13 bases between them.

This clonotype showed up just a few times. The V call is TRBV6-5, the J call TRBJ2-5; the D is unclear. The germline V gene has CDR1 MNHEY and CDR2 SVGAGI. The CDR3 consists of 15 residues. Deletions cut 2 bases from V and 2 bases from J, with 12 bases between. The CDR3 loop is CASSYSGVGQETQYF. In nucleotides, the CDR3 is TGTGCCAGCAGTTACAGTGGGGTGGGACAAGAGACCCAGTACTTC.

This clonotype was counted once. The chain joins TRBV25-1 to TRBJ2-5; a possible D gene is TRBD1 (5 bases). V was pared by 4 bases and J by 13 bases, with 25 bases between. Germline V gene data show CDR1 as MGHDK and CDR2 as SYGVNS. The CDR3 contains 15 residues. In DNA form, the CDR3 reads TGTGCCAGCAGTGGTGGGTGGGTACAGGACCACGAGCGGTACTTC. Translating it yields CASSGGWVQDHERYF.

This clonotype was observed a handful of times. The chain couples TRBV28 to TRBJ2-7, with TRBD2 as a possible D gene (6 bases). Germline V lookup: CDR1 MDHEN, CDR2 SYDVKM. The CDR3 extends over 17 amino acids. V was shortened by 4 bases and J by 2 bases, with 21 bases between the two germline ends. The CDR3 region is CASSSPPDSGTPYEQYF. As DNA, the CDR3 is TGTGCCAGCAGTTCACCTCCGGATAGCGGCACTCCCTACGAGCAGTACTTC.

The chain uses TRBV5-1 and TRBJ2-5; D unresolved. Trimming removed 5 bases at V and 4 bases at J, with 15 bases between. Germline V gene sequence: CDR1 SGHRS, CDR2 YFSETQ. CDR3 length equals 14 residues. The CDR3 coding sequence is TGCGCCAGCAGTTCGACCCCGTCTCCAGAGACCCAGTACTTC. This translates into CASSSTPSPETQYF.